This entry is about one TCR beta chain. Its antigen remains unidentified. These data come from a study of chemoradiotherapy in HPV16-positive cancers. Study in general: Candidate HPV-specific clones and shared TCR motifs came from a couple of HPV16-positive patients.

Over chemoradiotherapy, repertoires were sampled more than once. Assay: immunoSEQ multiplex PCR; the TCRdb copy retains only in-frame clones and omits some. The sample carries tens of thousands of clones, 80% to 90% recorded once. Broader study findings: HPV-specific T cells were functionally defined from only a couple of HPV16-positive patients. Non-HPV-specific T cells did not expand in tumors during treatment, whereas candidate HPV-specific clones and E7-related motifs did.

CDR1 and CDR2 (germline): MDHEN, SYDVKM. This CDR3 is built from 15 residues. V shed 3 bases and J 3 bases; nucleotides not matched to a gene: 4. Material: blood, obtained from a patient who underwent chemoradiotherapy. The clonotype comes from a human donor with HPV-associated anogenital cancer. The V gene is TRBV28, the J gene TRBJ2-5; 10 nucleotides align to TRBD1. The CDR3 protein is CASSLAGQGEETQYF. The CDR3 region has the DNA TGTGCCAGCAGTTTGGCAGGACAGGGGGAAGAGACCCAGTACTTC.